The clone carrying this T cell receptor (beta chain) has a handful of counts. As yet, its antigen is unknown. Quantitative 5'-RACE was performed with molecular barcodes, and it yielded the TCR beta libraries. One entry per CDR3 protein, called by TCRdb with MiXCR from the 5' RACE reads. The sample has around 250,000 distinct CDR3 sequences; 18% are singletons. CDR1 and CDR2 (germline): SGHRS, YFSETQ. The V and J ends lost 3 bases and 5 bases, in that order; junction bases with no gene match: 7. This CDR3 is built from 15 residues. These data belong to a study of CD8 T cells in ankylosing spondylitis. Overall study findings and caveats: Researchers reportedly found disease-linked clones significantly enriched in matched ankylosing spondylitis synovial fluid. Apparently characteristic of ankylosing spondylitis blood was a TCR beta motif (about eight highly homologous variants). Previously reported in reactive arthritis synovial fluid and blood were some of the motif variants.

The sequencing sample was made of blood, either unsorted or a sorted T cell fraction (not recorded which). The TCR was taken from a male donor with ankylosing spondylitis or in good health (not recorded which). The chain joins TRBV5-1 to TRBJ1-1, with 10 positions matching TRBD1. This CDR3 reads CASSSTGTGETEAFF. The CDR3, as DNA: TGCGCCAGCAGCTCCACCGGGACAGGGGAAACTGAAGCTTTCTTT.